Here is one T cell receptor beta chain with its context. The sample is drawn from a study of blood T cells in healthy people across ages. This CDR3 contains 13 residues. Germline CDR1 and CDR2: MNHEY and SVGAGI. The V end lost 7 bases, the J end lost 8 bases, and 15 bases lay between the germline ends. Combining a sample-barcoded 5' primer with a J-beta primer mix, a second PCR ran for 7 to 11 cycles. MiXCR, run by TCRdb on the 5' RACE reads, gives a single entry per CDR3 protein. The sample has 1,300,000 or so distinct CDR3 sequences, approximately 59% seen once; the top ten hold under 8.5%. This clonotype was sampled from a man between 18 and 35 years old in good health. The chain links TRBV6-5 to TRBJ2-4; tentatively, D is TRBD2 (6 bases). Sequencing was performed on blood. CDR3: CASTGTTGDIQYF. Here the CDR3 DNA reads TGTGCCAGCACCGGGACGACGGGGGACATTCAGTACTTC.